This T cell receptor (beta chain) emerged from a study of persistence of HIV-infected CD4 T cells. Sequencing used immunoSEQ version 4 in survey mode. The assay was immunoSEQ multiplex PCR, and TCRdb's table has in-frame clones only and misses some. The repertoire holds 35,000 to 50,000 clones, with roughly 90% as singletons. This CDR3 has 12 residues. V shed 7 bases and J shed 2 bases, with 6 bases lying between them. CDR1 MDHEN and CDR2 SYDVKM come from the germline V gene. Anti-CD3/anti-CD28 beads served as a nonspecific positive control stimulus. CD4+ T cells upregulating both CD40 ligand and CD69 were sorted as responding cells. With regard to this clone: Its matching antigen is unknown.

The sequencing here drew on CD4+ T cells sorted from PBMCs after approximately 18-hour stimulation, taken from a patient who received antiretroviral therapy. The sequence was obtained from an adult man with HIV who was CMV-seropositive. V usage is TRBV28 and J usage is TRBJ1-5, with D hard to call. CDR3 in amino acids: CASKEGNQPQHF. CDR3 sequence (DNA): TGTGCCAGCAAAGAGGGCAATCAGCCCCAGCATTTT.